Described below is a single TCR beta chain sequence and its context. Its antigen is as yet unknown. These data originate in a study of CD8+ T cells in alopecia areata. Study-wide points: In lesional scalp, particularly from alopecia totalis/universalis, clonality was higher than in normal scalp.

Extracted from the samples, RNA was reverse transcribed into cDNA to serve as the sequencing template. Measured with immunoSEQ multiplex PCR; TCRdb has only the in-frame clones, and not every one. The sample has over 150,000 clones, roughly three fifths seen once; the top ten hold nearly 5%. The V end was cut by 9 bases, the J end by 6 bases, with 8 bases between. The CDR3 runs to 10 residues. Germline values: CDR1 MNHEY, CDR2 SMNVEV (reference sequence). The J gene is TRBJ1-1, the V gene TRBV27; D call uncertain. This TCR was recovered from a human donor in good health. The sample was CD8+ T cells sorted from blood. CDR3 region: CARPGPEAFF. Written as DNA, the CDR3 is TGTGCCAGACCCGGGCCTGAAGCTTTCTTT.